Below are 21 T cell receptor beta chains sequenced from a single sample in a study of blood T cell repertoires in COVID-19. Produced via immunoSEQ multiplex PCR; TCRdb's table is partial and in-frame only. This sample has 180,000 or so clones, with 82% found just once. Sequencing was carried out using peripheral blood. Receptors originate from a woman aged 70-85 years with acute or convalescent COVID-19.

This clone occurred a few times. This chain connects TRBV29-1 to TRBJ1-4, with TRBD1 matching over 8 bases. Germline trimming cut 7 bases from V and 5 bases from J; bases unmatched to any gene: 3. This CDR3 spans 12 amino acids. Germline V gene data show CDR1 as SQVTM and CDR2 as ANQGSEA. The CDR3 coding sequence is TGCAGCGCGTGGACAGGGAATGAAAAACTGTTTTTT. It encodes CSAWTGNEKLFF.

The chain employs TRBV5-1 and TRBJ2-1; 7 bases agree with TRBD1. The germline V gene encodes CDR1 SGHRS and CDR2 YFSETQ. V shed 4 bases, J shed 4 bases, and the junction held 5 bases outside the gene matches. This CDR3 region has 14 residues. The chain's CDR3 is CASSPQGQYNEQFF. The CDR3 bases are TGCGCCAGCAGCCCACAGGGGCAATACAATGAGCAGTTCTTC. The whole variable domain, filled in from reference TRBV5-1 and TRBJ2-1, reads KAGVTQTPRYLIKTRGQQVTLSCSPISGHRSVSWYQQTPGQGLQFLFEYFSETQRNKGNFPGRFSGRQFSNSRSEMNVSTLELGDSALYLCASSPQGQYNEQFFGPGTRLTVL.

The DNA for the CDR3 is TGTGCCAGCAGCGCCCGGGACAGGAAGCCGTTGCGCTACACCTTC. Translated, it gives CASSARDRKPLRYTF. This rearrangement joins TRBV7-2 to TRBJ1-2; TRBD1 matches at 8 bases. J was trimmed by 9 bases and V by 5 bases; bases with no gene match: 14. The CDR3 has 15 amino acids. Germline V gene data show CDR1 as SGHTA and CDR2 as FQGNSA.

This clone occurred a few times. CDR3 coding DNA: TGTGCCAGCAGGCGGGACCTTAACTATGGCTACACCTTC. It specifies CASRRDLNYGYTF. The chain uses TRBV27 and TRBJ1-2; possibly TRBD1 for D (5 bases). V was trimmed by 6 bases and J by 1 base, leaving 9 bases between them. The CDR3 runs 13 residues. Germline CDR1 is MNHEY and CDR2 is SMNVEV (reference sequence).

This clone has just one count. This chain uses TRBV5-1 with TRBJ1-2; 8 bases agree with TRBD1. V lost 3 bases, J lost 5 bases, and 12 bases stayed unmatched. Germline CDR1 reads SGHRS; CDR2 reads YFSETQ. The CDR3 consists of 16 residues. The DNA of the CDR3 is TGCGCCAGCAGCTCCGAGGCGGGGAGGACAGGGTATGGCTACACCTTC. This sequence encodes CASSSEAGRTGYGYTF.

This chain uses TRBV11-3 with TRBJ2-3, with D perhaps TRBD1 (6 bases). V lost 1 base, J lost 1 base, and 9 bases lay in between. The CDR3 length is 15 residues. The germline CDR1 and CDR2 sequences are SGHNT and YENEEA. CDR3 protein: CASSLGGQRTDTQYF. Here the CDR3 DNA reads TGTGCCAGCAGCTTAGGGGGGCAGCGCACAGATACGCAGTATTTT.

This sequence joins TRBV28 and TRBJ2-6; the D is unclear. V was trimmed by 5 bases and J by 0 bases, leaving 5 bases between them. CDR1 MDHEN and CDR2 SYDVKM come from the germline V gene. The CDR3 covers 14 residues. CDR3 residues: CASSRNSGANVLTF. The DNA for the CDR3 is TGTGCCAGCAGTCGTAACTCTGGGGCCAACGTCCTGACTTTC.

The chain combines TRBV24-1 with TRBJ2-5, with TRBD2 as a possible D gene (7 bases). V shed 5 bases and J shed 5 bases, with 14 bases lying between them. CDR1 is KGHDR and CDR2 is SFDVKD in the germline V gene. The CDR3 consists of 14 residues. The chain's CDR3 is CATSVGGGGETQYF. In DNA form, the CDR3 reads TGTGCCACCAGTGTAGGAGGGGGAGGGGAGACCCAGTACTTC.

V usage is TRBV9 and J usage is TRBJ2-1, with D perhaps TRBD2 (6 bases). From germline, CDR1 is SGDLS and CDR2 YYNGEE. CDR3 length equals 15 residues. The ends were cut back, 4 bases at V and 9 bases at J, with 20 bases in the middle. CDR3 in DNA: TGTGCCAGCAGCCGAGTAGGTACAGCGGGTATTGAGCAGTTCTTC. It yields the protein CASSRVGTAGIEQFF.

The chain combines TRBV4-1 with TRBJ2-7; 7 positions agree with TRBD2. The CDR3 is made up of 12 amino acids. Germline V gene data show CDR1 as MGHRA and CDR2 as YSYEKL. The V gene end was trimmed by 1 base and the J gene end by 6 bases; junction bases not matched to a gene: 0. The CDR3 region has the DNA TGCGCCAGCAGCCAAGCGGGGGGCGAGCAGTACTTC. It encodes CASSQAGGEQYF.

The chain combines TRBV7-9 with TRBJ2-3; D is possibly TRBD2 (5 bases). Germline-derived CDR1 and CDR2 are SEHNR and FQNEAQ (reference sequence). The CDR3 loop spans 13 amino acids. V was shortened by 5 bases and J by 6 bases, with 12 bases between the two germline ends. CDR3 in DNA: TGTGCCAGCAGCCAGCGGCCCCGTGATACGCAGTATTTT. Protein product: CASSQRPRDTQYF.

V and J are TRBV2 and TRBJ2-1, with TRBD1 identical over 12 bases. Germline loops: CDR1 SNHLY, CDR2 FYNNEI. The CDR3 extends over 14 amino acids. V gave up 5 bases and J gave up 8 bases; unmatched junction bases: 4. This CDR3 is CASSSGTGGYEQFF. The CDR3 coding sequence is TGTGCCAGCAGTTCCGGGACAGGGGGCTATGAGCAGTTCTTC.

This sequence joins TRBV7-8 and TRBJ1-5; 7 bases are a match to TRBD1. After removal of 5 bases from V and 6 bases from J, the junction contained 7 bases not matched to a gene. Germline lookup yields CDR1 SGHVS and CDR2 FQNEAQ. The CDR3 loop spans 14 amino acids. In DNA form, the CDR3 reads TGTGCCAGCAGCCCAGACAGGGTGGTTCAGCCCCAGCATTTT. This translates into CASSPDRVVQPQHF.

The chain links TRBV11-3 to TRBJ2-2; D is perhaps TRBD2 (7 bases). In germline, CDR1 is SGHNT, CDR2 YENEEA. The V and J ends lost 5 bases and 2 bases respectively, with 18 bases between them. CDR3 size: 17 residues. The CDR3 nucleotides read TGTGCCAGCAGCCCTCGGGGGGCTAGCAGAAACACCGGGGAGCTGTTTTTT. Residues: CASSPRGASRNTGELFF.

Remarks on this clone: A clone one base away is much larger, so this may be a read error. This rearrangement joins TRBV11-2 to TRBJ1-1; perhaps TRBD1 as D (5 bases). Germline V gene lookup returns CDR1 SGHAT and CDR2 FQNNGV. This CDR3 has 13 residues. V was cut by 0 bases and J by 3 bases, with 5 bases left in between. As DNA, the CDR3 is TGTGCCAGCAGCTTAGACAGGGACACTGAAGCTTTCTTT. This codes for CASSLDRDTEAFF.

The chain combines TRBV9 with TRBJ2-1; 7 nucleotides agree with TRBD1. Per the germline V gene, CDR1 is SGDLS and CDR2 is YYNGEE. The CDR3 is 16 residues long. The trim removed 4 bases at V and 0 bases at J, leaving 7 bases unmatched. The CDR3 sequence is CASSPSGQRSYNEQFF. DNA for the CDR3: TGTGCCAGCAGCCCCTCGGGACAGCGCTCCTACAATGAGCAGTTCTTC. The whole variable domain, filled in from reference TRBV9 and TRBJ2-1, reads DSGVTQTPKHLITATGQRVTLRCSPRSGDLSVYWYQQSLDQGLQFLIQYYNGEERAKGNILERFSAQQFPDLHSELNLSSLELGDSALYFCASSPSGQRSYNEQFFGPGTRLTVL.

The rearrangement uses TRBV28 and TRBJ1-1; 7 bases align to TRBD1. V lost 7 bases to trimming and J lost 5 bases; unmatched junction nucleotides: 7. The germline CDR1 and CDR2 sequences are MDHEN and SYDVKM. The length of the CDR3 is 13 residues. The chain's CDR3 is CASNLQGRTEAFF. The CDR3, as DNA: TGTGCCAGCAACTTACAGGGGCGTACTGAAGCTTTCTTT.

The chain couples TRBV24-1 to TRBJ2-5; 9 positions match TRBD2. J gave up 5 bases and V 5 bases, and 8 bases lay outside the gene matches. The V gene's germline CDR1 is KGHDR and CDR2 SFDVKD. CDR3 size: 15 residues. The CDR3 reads CATSAIAGEFETQYF. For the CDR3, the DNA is TGTGCCACCAGTGCGATAGCGGGAGAGTTTGAGACCCAGTACTTC.

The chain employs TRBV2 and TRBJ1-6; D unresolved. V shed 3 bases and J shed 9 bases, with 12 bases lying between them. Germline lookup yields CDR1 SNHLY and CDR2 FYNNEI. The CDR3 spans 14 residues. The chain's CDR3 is CASSDEGRGSPLHF. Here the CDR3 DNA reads TGTGCCAGCAGTGATGAGGGCCGGGGTTCACCCCTCCACTTT.

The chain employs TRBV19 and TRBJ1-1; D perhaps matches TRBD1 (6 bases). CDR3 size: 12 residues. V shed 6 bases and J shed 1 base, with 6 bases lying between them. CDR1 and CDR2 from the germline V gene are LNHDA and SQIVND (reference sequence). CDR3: CASRDRNTEAFF. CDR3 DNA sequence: TGTGCCAGTAGGGACAGGAACACTGAAGCTTTCTTT.

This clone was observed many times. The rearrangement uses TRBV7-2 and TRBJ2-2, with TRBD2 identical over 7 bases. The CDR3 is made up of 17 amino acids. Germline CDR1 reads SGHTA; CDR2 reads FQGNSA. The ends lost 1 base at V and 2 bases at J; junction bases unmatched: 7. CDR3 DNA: TGTGCCAGCAGCTTAGGTCCGGCGGGGGAAAACACCGGGGAGCTGTTTTTT. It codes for CASSLGPAGENTGELFF.